This TCR beta chain originates from a study of cytomegalovirus exposure and HLA in healthy donors. Worth noting for this clone: Antigen: not known.

PCR was performed using 60 Vbeta and 13 Jbeta primers. Only in-frame clones appear in the TCRdb table, and some are missing; sequencing was by immunoSEQ multiplex PCR. In the table there are 130,000 or so clones, 82% of which are singletons. Study results and limitations: Later genetic work tied a missense DCLRE1C variant to beta-chain V and J trimming.

J gave up 5 bases and V 3 bases, and 8 bases lay outside the gene matches. The CDR3 sequence is 15 residues long. Looked up from germline, CDR1 is SGDLS and CDR2 is YYNGEE. This sequence was found in a woman in her forties in good health and CMV-seronegative. Source material: PBMCs. V and J are TRBV9 and TRBJ2-7; 10 positions agree with TRBD2. CDR3 DNA: TGTGCCAGCAGCGCACTAGCGGGAAATGGGAACGAGCAGTACTTC. This translates into CASSALAGNGNEQYF. Together with reference TRBV9 and TRBJ2-7, the CDR3 gives the full variable domain: DSGVTQTPKHLITATGQRVTLRCSPRSGDLSVYWYQQSLDQGLQFLIQYYNGEERAKGNILERFSAQQFPDLHSELNLSSLELGDSALYFCASSALAGNGNEQYFGPGTRLTVT.